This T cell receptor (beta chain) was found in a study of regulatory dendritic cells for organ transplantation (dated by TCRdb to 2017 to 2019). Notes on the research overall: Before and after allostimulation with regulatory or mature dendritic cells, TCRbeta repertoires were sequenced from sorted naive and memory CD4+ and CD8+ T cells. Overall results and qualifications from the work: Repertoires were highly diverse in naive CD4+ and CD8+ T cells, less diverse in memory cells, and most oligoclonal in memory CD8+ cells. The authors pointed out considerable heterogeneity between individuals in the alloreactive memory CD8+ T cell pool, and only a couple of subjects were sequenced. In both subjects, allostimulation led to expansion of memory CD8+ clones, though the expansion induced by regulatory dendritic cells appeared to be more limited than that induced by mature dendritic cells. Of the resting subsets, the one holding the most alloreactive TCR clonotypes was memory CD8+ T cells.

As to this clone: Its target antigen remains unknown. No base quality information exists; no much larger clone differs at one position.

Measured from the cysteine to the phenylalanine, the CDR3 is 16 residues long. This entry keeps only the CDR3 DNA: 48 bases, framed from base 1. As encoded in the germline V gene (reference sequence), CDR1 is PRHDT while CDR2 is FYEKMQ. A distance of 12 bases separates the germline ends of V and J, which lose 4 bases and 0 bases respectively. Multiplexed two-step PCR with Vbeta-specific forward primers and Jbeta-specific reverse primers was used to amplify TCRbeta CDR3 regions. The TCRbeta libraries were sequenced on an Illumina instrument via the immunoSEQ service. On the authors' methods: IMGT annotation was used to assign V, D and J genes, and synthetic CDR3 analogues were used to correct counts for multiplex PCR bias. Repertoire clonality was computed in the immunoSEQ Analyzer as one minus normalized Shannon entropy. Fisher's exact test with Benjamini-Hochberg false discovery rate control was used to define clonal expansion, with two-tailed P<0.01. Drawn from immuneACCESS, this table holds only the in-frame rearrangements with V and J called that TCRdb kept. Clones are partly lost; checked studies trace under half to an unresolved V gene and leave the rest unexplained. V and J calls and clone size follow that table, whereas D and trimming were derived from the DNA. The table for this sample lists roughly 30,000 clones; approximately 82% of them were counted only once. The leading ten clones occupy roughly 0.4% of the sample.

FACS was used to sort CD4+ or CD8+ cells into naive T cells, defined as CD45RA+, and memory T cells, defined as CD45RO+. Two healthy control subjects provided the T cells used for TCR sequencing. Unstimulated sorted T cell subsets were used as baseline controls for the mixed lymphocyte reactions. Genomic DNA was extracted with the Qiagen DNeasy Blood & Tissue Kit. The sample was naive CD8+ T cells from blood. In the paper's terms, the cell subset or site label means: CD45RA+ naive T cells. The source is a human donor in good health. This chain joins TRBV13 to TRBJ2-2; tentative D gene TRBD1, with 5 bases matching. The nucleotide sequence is TGTGCCAGCAGCTCCCCCCAGGGTCCGAACACCGGGGAGCTGTTTTTT. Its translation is CASSSPQGPNTGELFF.